Sequencing of this T cell receptor (beta chain) was carried out in a study of T-cell memory formation after mild COVID-19. Background on the study: TCR clusters were mostly confined to one donor each.

Regarding the study as a whole: Of the contracting clones, CD4+ ones lay mainly in CM and EM, and CD8+ ones in EMRA.

From 5'RACE with constant-segment primers came TCR alpha and TCR beta cDNA libraries that carried sample barcodes and UMIs. TCRdb called the 5' RACE reads again in MiXCR, with one record for every CDR3 protein. The table shows under 350,000 distinct CDR3 sequences, with 15% to 20% occurring only once. As to this clonotype: Antigen specificity is unknown.

The CDR3 has 14 amino acids. With V trimmed by 9 bases and J by 6 bases, 12 bases remained unmatched. Germline V gene lookup returns CDR1 LGHNT and CDR2 FRNRAP. Material for sequencing was PBMCs or a T cell subset sorted from them (not recorded which). The J gene is TRBJ1-2, the V gene TRBV12-5; 8 bases align to TRBD1. The TCR was taken from a man in his late teens or twenties who had mild COVID-19 (a few samples of this study predate the infection). Cell type and time point are not known. In nucleotides, the CDR3 is TGTGCTAGCGAGGACCACAGGGGGTTCCATGGCTACACCTTC. Translated, it gives CASEDHRGFHGYTF.